Below are 9 T cell receptor beta chains sequenced from a single sample in a study of blood T cell repertoires in COVID-19. The repertoire was sequenced with immunoSEQ multiplex PCR; TCRdb's copy has only in-frame clones and lacks some. The sample consists of fewer than 130,000 clones, 70% to 90% of them appearing once. Sequenced: peripheral blood. These receptors were taken from a human donor in a cohort sampled during active COVID-19.

This sequence joins TRBV2 and TRBJ2-5; the D gene is possibly TRBD2 (5 bases). CDR1 and CDR2 (germline): SNHLY, FYNNEI. This CDR3 is 12 amino acids long. Trimming shortened V by 1 base and J by 10 bases, and 10 bases separated the two germline ends. The CDR3 bases are TGTGCCAGCAGTGAAGGGGGTGGGAGCCAGTACTTC. Protein sequence: CASSEGGGSQYF.

This clone occurred once. The chain recombines TRBV4-1 with TRBJ2-3; 13 positions match TRBD2. Germline V gene sequence: CDR1 MGHRA, CDR2 YSYEKL. Trimming at V came to 3 bases and at J to 5 bases, leaving 5 bases not matched to a gene. This CDR3 contains 16 residues. CDR3 loop: CASSHGLAGVLDTQYF. DNA for the CDR3: TGCGCCAGCAGCCACGGACTAGCGGGAGTTCTAGATACGCAGTATTTT.

The chain employs TRBV7-9 and TRBJ1-4, with 7 positions matching TRBD1. From germline, CDR1 is SEHNR and CDR2 FQNEAQ (reference sequence). CDR3 length: 17 amino acids. Trimming cost V 3 bases and J 4 bases; bases outside gene matches: 11. The CDR3 DNA reads as TGTGCCAGCAGCTTCCCAGACAGGGATGTTAGTAATGAAAAACTGTTTTTT. Residues: CASSFPDRDVSNEKLFF.

The rearrangement links TRBV19 to TRBJ2-7; TRBD1 might be the D (5 bases). V shed 4 bases and J shed 5 bases, with 15 bases lying between them. The CDR3 totals 14 residues. The germline CDR1 and CDR2 sequences are LNHDA and SQIVND (reference sequence). The CDR3 DNA reads TGTGCCAGTAGTACCCGCAGGGAATTGGACGAGCAGTACTTC. It encodes CASSTRRELDEQYF.

The chain is built from TRBV9 and TRBJ1-2; no reliable D call. The CDR3 is made up of 14 amino acids. Germline-derived CDR1 and CDR2 are SGDLS and YYNGEE. Trimming left V 0 bases short and J 8 bases short, with 14 bases between. The CDR3 coding sequence is TGTGCCAGCAGCGTAGACGGAGCTGAGAGGGGCTACACCTTC. This encodes CASSVDGAERGYTF.

This clone was observed a handful of times. V gene TRBV27 combines with J gene TRBJ1-3; weak D call: TRBD1 (6 bases). CDR1 is MNHEY and CDR2 is SMNVEV in the germline V gene (reference sequence). This CDR3 has 14 residues. V was cut by 3 bases and J by 3 bases, with 9 bases left in between. This chain's CDR3 is CASSFAGVGNTIYF. As DNA, the CDR3 is TGTGCCAGCAGTTTCGCAGGGGTTGGAAACACCATATATTTT.

This chain uses TRBV30 with TRBJ1-2; D may be TRBD1 (5 bases). CDR1 and CDR2 (germline): GTSNPN, SVGIG (reference sequence). Trimming removed 0 bases from V and 3 bases from J, with 8 bases in between. This CDR3 contains 13 residues. The CDR3 nucleotides read TGTGCCTGGAGTGTGGCAGGGTACTATGGCTACACCTTC. Amino acids: CAWSVAGYYGYTF.

The genes are TRBV7-8 and TRBJ1-1; the D gene is possibly TRBD1 (6 bases). CDR3 length equals 13 residues. Germline V lookup: CDR1 SGHVS, CDR2 FQNEAQ. Between the trimmed V and J ends, which lost 5 bases and 2 bases, there was a span of 9 bases. CDR3 sequence: CASSRQANTEAFF. The CDR3 DNA reads as TGTGCCAGCAGCCGACAGGCCAACACTGAAGCTTTCTTT.

The V gene is TRBV20-1, the J gene TRBJ2-7; perhaps TRBD1 as D (5 bases). Germline CDR1 is DFQATT and CDR2 is SNEGSKA (reference sequence). CDR3 size: 11 residues. The ends were cut back, 6 bases at V and 9 bases at J, with 15 bases in the middle. The CDR3 is CSADHRQAQYF. CDR3 bases: TGCAGTGCCGACCACAGGCAGGCGCAGTACTTC.